The 25 T cell receptor beta chains in this list originate from one sample, sequenced in a study of naive and memory T cell subsets. An equimolar mix of two oligonucleotides served as the beta constant-region primer for TRBC1 and TRBC2. Four rounds of PCR amplified the ligated cDNA using nested alpha and beta constant-region primers plus SP2. TCRdb passed the UMI-ligation and nested PCR reads through MiXCR, listing each CDR3 protein once. The sample carries some 110,000 distinct CDR3 sequences, around a third recorded once. The sequenced sample was central memory CD4+ T cells from blood. Receptors were obtained from a human donor in good health.

V is TRBV10-2 and J is TRBJ2-1; D is unresolved. Germline loops: CDR1 WSHSY, CDR2 SAAADI. This CDR3 spans 14 amino acids. Between the trimmed V and J ends, which lost 7 bases and 0 bases, there was a span of 10 bases. CDR3 protein: CASTTTYSYNEQFF. The CDR3, as DNA: TGCGCCAGCACCACTACCTACTCCTACAATGAGCAGTTCTTC.

The chain uses TRBV6-5 and TRBJ2-7, with TRBD2 identical over 8 bases. The CDR3 has 14 amino acids. Losses at the gene ends were 5 bases for V and 4 bases for J; bases not matched to a gene: 7. Germline CDR1 MNHEY, CDR2 SVGAGI. The CDR3 bases are TGTGCCAGCAGTAAGCGGGAGACGGGATACGAGCAGTACTTC. Amino acid sequence: CASSKRETGYEQYF.

This sequence joins TRBV3-1 and TRBJ2-1; 13 nucleotides match TRBD2. The V gene's germline CDR1 is LGHDT and CDR2 YNNKEL (reference sequence). This CDR3 has 14 residues. The J segment lost 7 bases and the V segment lost 6 bases, leaving 3 bases of the junction unmatched. This CDR3 is CASRTSGRKNEQFF. CDR3 coding DNA: TGTGCCAGCAGGACTAGCGGGAGGAAGAATGAGCAGTTCTTC.

This clonotype has a handful of counts. This chain links TRBV5-1 with TRBJ2-5; 7 positions agree with TRBD1. There are 13 residues in the CDR3. Germline loops: CDR1 SGHRS, CDR2 YFSETQ. Trimming removed 4 bases from V and 2 bases from J; junction bases left unmatched: 2. The DNA of the CDR3 is TGCGCCAGCAGCCGGGACAGTCAAGAGACCCAGTACTTC. Translated: CASSRDSQETQYF.

This chain links TRBV27 with TRBJ2-1, with 9 bases that match TRBD1. Germline trimming cut 5 bases from V and 0 bases from J; bases unmatched to any gene: 8. The germline V gene has CDR1 MNHEY and CDR2 SMNVEV (reference sequence). This CDR3 is built from 17 residues. CDR3 loop: CASSKRTGVSSYNEQFF. Here the CDR3 DNA reads TGTGCCAGCAGTAAACGGACAGGGGTTAGCTCCTACAATGAGCAGTTCTTC.

This clonotype was counted a few times. V and J are TRBV29-1 and TRBJ2-1; perhaps TRBD2 as D (6 bases). Germline assignment: CDR1 SQVTM and CDR2 ANQGSEA. The ends were cut back, 4 bases at V and 0 bases at J, with 13 bases in the middle. CDR3 length: 15 amino acids. The CDR3, as DNA: TGCAGCGTTGTAGGAGGGTTAAGCTCCTACAATGAGCAGTTCTTC. This sequence encodes CSVVGGLSSYNEQFF.

CDR3 sequence (DNA): TGCAGCGTTTGGACAGGGATGAAGAACACTGAAGCTTTCTTT. It codes for CSVWTGMKNTEAFF. The chain combines TRBV29-1 with TRBJ1-1, with 8 bases aligning to TRBD1. The CDR3 loop spans 14 amino acids. J was trimmed by 1 base and V by 5 bases; bases with no gene match: 6. Germline CDR1 reads SQVTM; CDR2 reads ANQGSEA.

This clonotype was found a few times. The chain links TRBV27 to TRBJ1-6; TRBD1 might be the D (5 bases). The CDR3 has 13 amino acids. The V end lost 6 bases, the J end lost 9 bases, and 12 bases lay between the germline ends. Germline V gives CDR1 MNHEY, CDR2 SMNVEV (reference sequence). CDR3 DNA sequence: TGTGCCAGCAGCAGGGTTTGGGGTTCACCCCTCCACTTT. Its protein is CASSRVWGSPLHF.

The rearrangement joins TRBV9 to TRBJ2-3; 12 bases match TRBD2. The V gene end was trimmed by 0 bases and the J gene end by 2 bases; junction bases not matched to a gene: 7. This CDR3 comprises 18 residues. The germline V gene has CDR1 SGDLS and CDR2 YYNGEE. This CDR3 reads CASSVASGRAGFTDTQYF. The CDR3 DNA sequence: TGTGCCAGCAGCGTAGCTAGCGGGAGGGCGGGATTCACAGATACGCAGTATTTT. The variable domain in full, with the rest retrieved from reference TRBV9 and TRBJ2-3, is DSGVTQTPKHLITATGQRVTLRCSPRSGDLSVYWYQQSLDQGLQFLIQYYNGEERAKGNILERFSAQQFPDLHSELNLSSLELGDSALYFCASSVASGRAGFTDTQYFGPGTRLTVL.

The J gene is TRBJ1-1, the V gene TRBV6-6; 7 nucleotides match TRBD1. J lost 1 base, V lost 5 bases, and 4 bases had no gene match. This CDR3 contains 14 residues. From germline, CDR1 is MNHNY and CDR2 SVGAGI (reference sequence). In DNA form, the CDR3 reads TGTGCCAGCAGTCATAGACAGGGGAACACTGAAGCTTTCTTT. It yields the protein CASSHRQGNTEAFF.

This rearrangement joins TRBV6-1 to TRBJ1-5; D is possibly TRBD1 (5 bases). The CDR3 length is 16 residues. Germline V gene data show CDR1 as MNHNS and CDR2 as SASEGT. Trimming took 7 bases from V and 1 from J, leaving 17 bases between them. The chain's CDR3 is CASIRGGADSNQPQHF. The CDR3 DNA sequence: TGTGCCAGCATTCGGGGCGGGGCGGACAGCAATCAGCCCCAGCATTTT.

J is TRBJ1-5 and V is TRBV20-1; 7 bases match TRBD1. Germline V CDR1 and CDR2: DFQATT, SNEGSKA (reference sequence). The CDR3 contains 13 residues. V lost 6 bases, J lost 5 bases, and 7 bases stayed unmatched. For the CDR3, the DNA is TGCAGTGCGCTGACAGGGTTCGATCAGCCCCAGCATTTT. It codes for CSALTGFDQPQHF.

The chain uses TRBV6-2 or TRBV6-3 and TRBJ1-1, with D unresolved. V was pared by 2 bases and J by 1 base, with 17 bases between. The CDR3 has 17 amino acids. Germline V gives CDR1 MNHEY, CDR2 SVGEGT. Here the CDR3 reads CASSYPQGFGANTEAFF. As DNA, the CDR3 is TGTGCCAGCAGTTACCCCCAAGGTTTTGGTGCGAACACTGAAGCTTTCTTT.

This clonotype was observed a handful of times. The chain combines TRBV30 with TRBJ2-4, with D perhaps TRBD1 (8 bases). V gave up 2 bases and J gave up 0 bases, with 17 bases separating them. The CDR3 has 17 residues. Looked up from germline, CDR1 is GTSNPN and CDR2 is SVGIG (reference sequence). CDR3 nucleotides: TGTGCCTGGAGTACAGGGGGGGGGGTTATAGCCAAAAACATTCAGTACTTC. It yields the protein CAWSTGGGVIAKNIQYF.

The genes are TRBV9 and TRBJ1-1, with 8 positions matching TRBD1. The CDR3 loop spans 13 amino acids. The germline gives CDR1 SGDLS, CDR2 YYNGEE. Germline trimming cut 3 bases from V and 11 bases from J; bases unmatched to any gene: 9. The CDR3 nucleotides read TGTGCCAGCAGCGAGCAGGGGGCGGAGGAGGCTTTCTTT. Protein sequence: CASSEQGAEEAFF.

J is TRBJ1-2 and V is TRBV27, with 7 bases matching TRBD1. Germline CDR1 is MNHEY and CDR2 is SMNVEV (reference sequence). J lost 7 bases, V lost 4 bases, and 6 bases had no gene match. This CDR3 is 13 amino acids long. Here the CDR3 DNA reads TGTGCCAGCAGTTCGACAGGGTATTTTGGCTACACCTTC. It codes for CASSSTGYFGYTF.

The V gene is TRBV20-1, the J gene TRBJ1-2; no reliable D call. The germline CDR1 and CDR2 sequences are DFQATT and SNEGSKA (reference sequence). Trimming removed 1 base at V and 6 bases at J, with 15 bases between. The CDR3 runs to 14 residues. The CDR3 protein is CSARVPQLRNGYTF. The CDR3 DNA sequence: TGCAGTGCTAGAGTACCCCAGCTAAGGAATGGCTACACCTTC.

The chain uses TRBV28 and TRBJ2-5; 10 bases line up with TRBD2. CDR1 MDHEN and CDR2 SYDVKM come from the germline V gene. Unmatched junction bases numbered 12, after V lost 5 bases and J lost 6 bases. The CDR3 totals 16 residues. The CDR3, as DNA: TGTGCCAGCAGTCCCCAGCGGGAGGGCCTGAGGAAGACCCAGTACTTC. Translation: CASSPQREGLRKTQYF.

The chain links TRBV14 to TRBJ1-4, with D unclear. Germline V gene sequence: CDR1 SGHDN, CDR2 FVKESK. Trimming cost V 5 bases and J 2 bases, with 12 bases left between them. The CDR3 length is 15 residues. CDR3 sequence: CASSSERATNEKLFF. CDR3 sequence (DNA): TGTGCCAGCAGCTCTGAGCGAGCGACTAATGAAAAACTGTTTTTT.

The CDR3 here is CASSPRGWNEKLFF. DNA of the CDR3: TGCGCCAGCAGCCCCCGAGGGTGGAATGAAAAACTGTTTTTT. The chain employs TRBV5-1 and TRBJ1-4; no clear D. V lost 4 bases to trimming and J lost 5 bases, with 12 bases between them. This CDR3 is 14 amino acids long. Germline lookup yields CDR1 SGHRS and CDR2 YFSETQ.

This clonotype was counted many times. The chain has TRBV27 and TRBJ2-7, with a tentative D call TRBD1 (6 bases). The CDR3 sequence is 15 residues long. CDR1 is MNHEY and CDR2 is SMNVEV in the germline V gene (reference sequence). Trimming cost V 4 bases and J 6 bases, with 19 bases left between them. The DNA of the CDR3 is TGTGCCAGCAGTTACTCCCTAGGCAGGGGCCTCGAGCAGTACTTC. Protein product: CASSYSLGRGLEQYF.

The chain combines TRBV28 with TRBJ1-1; TRBD1 agrees at 9 bases. Germline CDR1 and CDR2: MDHEN and SYDVKM. The J segment lost 10 bases and the V segment lost 1 base, leaving 4 bases of the junction unmatched. The CDR3 extends over 13 amino acids. Written as DNA, the CDR3 is TGTGCCAGCAGTTTATTCCGACAGGGGGGAGCTTTCTTT. It yields the protein CASSLFRQGGAFF.

The table lists this clonotype with a few counts. The chain recombines TRBV28 with TRBJ1-4; no definite D call. The CDR3 spans 15 residues. From germline, CDR1 is MDHEN and CDR2 SYDVKM. The V and J ends lost 2 bases and 7 bases respectively, with 14 bases between them. The CDR3 loop reads CASSLAGDGFEKLFF. In DNA form, the CDR3 reads TGTGCCAGCAGTTTAGCCGGGGATGGCTTTGAAAAACTGTTTTTT.

This clonotype was seen only a few times. The CDR3 sequence is CASSTKQGFLSGYTF. CDR3 in DNA: TGTGCCAGCAGCACTAAACAGGGGTTTCTAAGTGGCTACACCTTC. The J gene is TRBJ1-2, the V gene TRBV3-1; 7 bases are a match to TRBD1. V lost 5 bases to trimming and J lost 7 bases; unmatched junction nucleotides: 13. Germline V lookup: CDR1 LGHDT, CDR2 YNNKEL (reference sequence). This CDR3 is built from 15 residues. Complete variable domain (other parts from reference TRBV3-1 and TRBJ1-2): DTAVSQTPKYLVTQMGNDKSIKCEQNLGHDTMYWYKQDSKKFLKIMFSYNNKELIINETVPNRFSPKSPDKAHLNLHINSLELGDSAVYFCASSTKQGFLSGYTFGSGTRLTVV.

In this sample, this clonotype turned up a few times. The V and J genes are TRBV10-3 and TRBJ2-5; possible D gene TRBD2, 6 bases. V lost 6 bases and J lost 5, with 13 bases in between. Germline CDR1 reads ENHRY; CDR2 reads SYGVKD. The CDR3 is 13 residues long. In nucleotides, the CDR3 is TGTGCCATCAGCTTCGGGAGTGGGGAGACCCAGTACTTC. This translates into CAISFGSGETQYF.